This TCR beta chain was captured in a study of T-cell reconstitution after alpha-beta-depleted transplantation in children. V shed 2 bases and J shed 0 bases, with 10 bases lying between them. The CDR3 loop spans 15 amino acids. Germline V gene sequence: CDR1 SGHRS, CDR2 YFSETQ. This clonotype has at least ten counts. What it binds is not known. Construction of the TCRbeta library involved unique molecular identifiers. TCRdb fed the PCR reads into MiXCR, producing one record per CDR3 protein. The sample holds 150,000 to 200,000 distinct CDR3 sequences, over 8.5% seen once. General study points: Some patients' high day-60 TCRbeta diversity was traced to surviving recipient T cells and thymic progenitors. One year after transplant, T-cell counts and diversity came mostly from newly produced T cells. Several hundred graft clones that had expanded were reportedly the source of alpha-beta T cells about two months after transplant.

The chain has TRBV5-1 and TRBJ2-3; possibly TRBD1 for D (6 bases). Sequences were derived from PBMCs, sampled before TCRalphabeta/CD19-depleted stem cell transplant. This clonotype originated in a boy aged 2 to 10 with acute myeloid leukemia, due to receive a stem cell transplant. The CDR3 is CASSLQGTSTDTQYF. The CDR3 region has the DNA TGCGCCAGCAGCTTACAGGGAACTAGCACAGATACGCAGTATTTT.